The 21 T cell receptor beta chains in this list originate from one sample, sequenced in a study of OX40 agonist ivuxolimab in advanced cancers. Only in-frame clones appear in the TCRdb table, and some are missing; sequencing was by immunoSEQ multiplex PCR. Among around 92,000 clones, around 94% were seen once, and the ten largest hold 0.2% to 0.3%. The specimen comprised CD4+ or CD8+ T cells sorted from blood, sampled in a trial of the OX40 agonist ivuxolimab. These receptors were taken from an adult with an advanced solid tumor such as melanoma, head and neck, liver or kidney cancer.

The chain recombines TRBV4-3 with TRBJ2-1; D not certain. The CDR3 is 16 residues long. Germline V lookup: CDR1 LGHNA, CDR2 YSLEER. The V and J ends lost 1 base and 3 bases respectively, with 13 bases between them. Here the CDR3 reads CASSQGPTNFYNEQFF. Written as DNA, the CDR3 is TGCGCCAGCAGCCAAGGACCGACAAATTTCTACAATGAGCAGTTCTTC.

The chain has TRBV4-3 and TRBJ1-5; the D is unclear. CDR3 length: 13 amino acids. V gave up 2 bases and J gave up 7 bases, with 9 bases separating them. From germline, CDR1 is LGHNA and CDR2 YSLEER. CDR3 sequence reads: CASSQSRHQPQHF. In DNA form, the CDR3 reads TGCGCCAGCAGCCAATCCCGACACCAGCCCCAGCATTTT.

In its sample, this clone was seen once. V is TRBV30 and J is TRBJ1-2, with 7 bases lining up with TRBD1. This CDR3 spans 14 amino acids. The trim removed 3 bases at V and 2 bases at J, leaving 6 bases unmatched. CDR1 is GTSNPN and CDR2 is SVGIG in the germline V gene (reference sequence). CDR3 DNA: TGTGCCTGGAGCAGGGCAGGGGGGAACTATGGCTACACCTTC. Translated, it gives CAWSRAGGNYGYTF.

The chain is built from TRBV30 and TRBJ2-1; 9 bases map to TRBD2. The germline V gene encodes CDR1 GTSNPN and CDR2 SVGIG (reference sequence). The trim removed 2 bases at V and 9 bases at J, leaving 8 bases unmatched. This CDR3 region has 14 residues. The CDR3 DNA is TGTGCCTGGAGTAAAGCGGGGGGTTTGGTTGAGCAGTTCTTC. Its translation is CAWSKAGGLVEQFF.

The CDR3 DNA sequence: TGTGCCAGCAGCTTAGAGAGGACCCAGTACTTC. Protein sequence: CASSLERTQYF. This sequence joins TRBV7-8 and TRBJ2-5; D ambiguous. Germline values: CDR1 SGHVS, CDR2 FQNEAQ. V lost 1 base and J 7 bases, leaving 4 bases between the germline ends. The CDR3 spans 11 residues.

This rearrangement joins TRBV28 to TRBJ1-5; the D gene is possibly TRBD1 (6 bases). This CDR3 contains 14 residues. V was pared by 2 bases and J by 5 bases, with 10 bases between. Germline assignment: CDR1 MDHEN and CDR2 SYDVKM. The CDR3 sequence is CASSLGDMYQPQHF. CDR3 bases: TGTGCCAGCAGTTTAGGGGACATGTATCAGCCCCAGCATTTT.

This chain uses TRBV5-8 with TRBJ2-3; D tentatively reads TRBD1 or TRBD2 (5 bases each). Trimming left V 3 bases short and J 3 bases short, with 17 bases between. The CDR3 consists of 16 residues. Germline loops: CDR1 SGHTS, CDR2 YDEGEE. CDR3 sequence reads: CASSYKPGTGTDTQYF. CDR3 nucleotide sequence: TGTGCCAGCAGCTACAAACCGGGGACGGGAACAGATACGCAGTATTTT. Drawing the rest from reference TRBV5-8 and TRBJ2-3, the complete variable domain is EAGVTQSPTHLIKTRGQQATLRCSPISGHTSVYWYQQALGLGLQFLLWYDEGEERNRGNFPPRFSGRQFPNYSSELNVNALELEDSALYLCASSYKPGTGTDTQYFGPGTRLTVL.

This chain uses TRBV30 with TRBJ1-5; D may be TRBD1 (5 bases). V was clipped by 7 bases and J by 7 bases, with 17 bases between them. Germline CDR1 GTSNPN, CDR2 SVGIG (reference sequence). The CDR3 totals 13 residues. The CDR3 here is CASSGGFKQPQHF. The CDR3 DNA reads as TGTGCCTCCAGCGGGGGTTTTAAACAGCCCCAGCATTTT.

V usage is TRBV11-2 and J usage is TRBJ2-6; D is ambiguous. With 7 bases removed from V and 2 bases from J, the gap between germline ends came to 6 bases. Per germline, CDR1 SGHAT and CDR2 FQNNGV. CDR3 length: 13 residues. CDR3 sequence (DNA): TGTGCCAGCACCCTTACTGGGGCCAACGTCCTGACTTTC. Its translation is CASTLTGANVLTF.

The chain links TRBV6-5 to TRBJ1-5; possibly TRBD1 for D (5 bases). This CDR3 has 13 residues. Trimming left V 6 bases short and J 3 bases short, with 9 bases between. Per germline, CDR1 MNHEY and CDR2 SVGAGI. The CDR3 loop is CASSRVANQPQHF. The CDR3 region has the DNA TGTGCCAGCAGCAGGGTGGCCAATCAGCCCCAGCATTTT.

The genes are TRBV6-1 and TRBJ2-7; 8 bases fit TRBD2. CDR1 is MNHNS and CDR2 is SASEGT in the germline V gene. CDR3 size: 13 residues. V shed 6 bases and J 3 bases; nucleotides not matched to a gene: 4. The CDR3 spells CASRLAEFYEQYV. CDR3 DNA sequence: TGTGCCAGCAGACTAGCGGAATTCTACGAGCAGTACGTC.

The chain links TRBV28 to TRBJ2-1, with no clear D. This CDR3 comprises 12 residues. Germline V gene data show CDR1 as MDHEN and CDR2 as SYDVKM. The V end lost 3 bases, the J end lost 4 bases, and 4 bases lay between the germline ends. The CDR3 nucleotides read TGTGCCAGCAGTTTTGAGTACAATGAGCAGTTCTTC. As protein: CASSFEYNEQFF.

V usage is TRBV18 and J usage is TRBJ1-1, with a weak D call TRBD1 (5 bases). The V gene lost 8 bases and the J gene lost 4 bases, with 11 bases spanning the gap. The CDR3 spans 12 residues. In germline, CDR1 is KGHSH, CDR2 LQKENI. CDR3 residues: CASHERGTEAFF. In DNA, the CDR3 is TGTGCCAGCCACGAGAGGGGCACTGAAGCTTTCTTT.

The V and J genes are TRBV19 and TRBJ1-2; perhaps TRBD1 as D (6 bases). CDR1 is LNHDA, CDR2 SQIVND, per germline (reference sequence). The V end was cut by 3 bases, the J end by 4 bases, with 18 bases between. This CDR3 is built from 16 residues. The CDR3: CASSINRARSRYGYTF. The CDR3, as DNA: TGTGCCAGTAGTATCAACAGGGCTCGTTCCCGCTATGGCTACACCTTC.

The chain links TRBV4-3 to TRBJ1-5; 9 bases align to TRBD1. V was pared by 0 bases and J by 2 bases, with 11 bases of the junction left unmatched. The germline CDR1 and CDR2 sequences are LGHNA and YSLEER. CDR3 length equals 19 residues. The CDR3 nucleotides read TGCGCCAGCAGCCAAGATGTTACAGGGGGCGCTTATGGCAATCAGCCCCAGCATTTT. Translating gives CASSQDVTGGAYGNQPQHF.

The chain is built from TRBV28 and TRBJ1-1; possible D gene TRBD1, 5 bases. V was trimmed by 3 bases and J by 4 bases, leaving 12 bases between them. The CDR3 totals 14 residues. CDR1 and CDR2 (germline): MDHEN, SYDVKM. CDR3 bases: TGTGCCAGCAGTTTGACCGGGCAGGGCACTGAAGCTTTCTTT. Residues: CASSLTGQGTEAFF.

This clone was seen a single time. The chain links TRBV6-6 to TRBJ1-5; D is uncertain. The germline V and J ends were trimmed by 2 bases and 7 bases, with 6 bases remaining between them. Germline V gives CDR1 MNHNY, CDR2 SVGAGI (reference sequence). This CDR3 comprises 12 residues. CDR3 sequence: CASSYGGQPQHF. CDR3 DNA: TGTGCCAGCAGTTACGGTGGACAGCCCCAGCATTTT.

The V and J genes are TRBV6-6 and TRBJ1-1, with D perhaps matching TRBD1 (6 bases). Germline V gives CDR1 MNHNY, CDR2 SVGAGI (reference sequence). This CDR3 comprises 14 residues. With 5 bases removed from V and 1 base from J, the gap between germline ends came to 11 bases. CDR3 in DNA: TGTGCCAGCAGTACCAACAGGGCGAACACTGAAGCTTTCTTT. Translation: CASSTNRANTEAFF.

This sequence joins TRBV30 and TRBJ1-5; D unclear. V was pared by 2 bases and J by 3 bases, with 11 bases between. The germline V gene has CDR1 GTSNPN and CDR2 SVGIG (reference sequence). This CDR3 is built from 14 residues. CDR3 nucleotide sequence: TGTGCCTGGAGTCGGAACAGTTACAATCAGCCCCAGCATTTT. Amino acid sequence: CAWSRNSYNQPQHF.

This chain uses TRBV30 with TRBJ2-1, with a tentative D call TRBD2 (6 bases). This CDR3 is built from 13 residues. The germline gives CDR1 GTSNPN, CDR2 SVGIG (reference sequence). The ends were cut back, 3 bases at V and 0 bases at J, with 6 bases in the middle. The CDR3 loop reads CAWSGSSYNEQFF. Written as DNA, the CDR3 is TGTGCCTGGAGCGGGAGCTCCTACAATGAGCAGTTCTTC. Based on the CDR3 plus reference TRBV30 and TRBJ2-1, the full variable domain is SQTIHQWPATLVQPVGSPLSLECTVEGTSNPNLYWYRQAAGRGLQLLFYSVGIGQISSEVPQNLSASRPQDRQFILSSKKLLLSDSGFYLCAWSGSSYNEQFFGPGTRLTVL.

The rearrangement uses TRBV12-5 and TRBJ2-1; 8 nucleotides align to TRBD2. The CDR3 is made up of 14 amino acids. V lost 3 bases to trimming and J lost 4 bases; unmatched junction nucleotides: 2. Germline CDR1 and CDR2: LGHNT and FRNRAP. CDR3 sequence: CASGLIAGYNEQFF. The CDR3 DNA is TGTGCTAGTGGTTTAATAGCGGGGTACAATGAGCAGTTCTTC.